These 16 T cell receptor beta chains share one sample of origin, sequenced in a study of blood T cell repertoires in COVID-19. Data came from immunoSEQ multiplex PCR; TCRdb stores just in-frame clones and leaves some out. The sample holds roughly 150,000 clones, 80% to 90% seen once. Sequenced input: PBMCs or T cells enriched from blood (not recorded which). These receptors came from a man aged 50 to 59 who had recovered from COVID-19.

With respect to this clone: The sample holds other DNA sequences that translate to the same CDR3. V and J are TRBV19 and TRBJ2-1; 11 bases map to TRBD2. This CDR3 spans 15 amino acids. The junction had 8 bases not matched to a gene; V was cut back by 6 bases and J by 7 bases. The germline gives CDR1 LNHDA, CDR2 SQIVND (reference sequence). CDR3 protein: CASSTLAGGRNEQFF. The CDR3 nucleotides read TGTGCCAGTAGCACCCTAGCGGGGGGAAGAAATGAGCAGTTCTTC.

CDR3: CASSIGGGLSGNTIYF. DNA of the CDR3: TGTGCCAGTAGTATAGGAGGGGGCCTCTCTGGAAACACCATATATTTT. This rearrangement joins TRBV19 to TRBJ1-3, with TRBD1 matching over 7 bases. Germline V gives CDR1 LNHDA, CDR2 SQIVND (reference sequence). V gave up 1 base and J gave up 0 bases; unmatched junction bases: 3. The CDR3 is 16 residues long.

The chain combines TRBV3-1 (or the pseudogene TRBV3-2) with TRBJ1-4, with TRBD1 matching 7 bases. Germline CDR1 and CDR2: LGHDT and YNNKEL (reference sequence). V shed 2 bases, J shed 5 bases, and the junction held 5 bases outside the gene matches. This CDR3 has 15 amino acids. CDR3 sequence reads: CASSQRGQSNEKLFF. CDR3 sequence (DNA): TGTGCCAGCAGCCAAAGGGGGCAATCGAATGAAAAACTGTTTTTT.

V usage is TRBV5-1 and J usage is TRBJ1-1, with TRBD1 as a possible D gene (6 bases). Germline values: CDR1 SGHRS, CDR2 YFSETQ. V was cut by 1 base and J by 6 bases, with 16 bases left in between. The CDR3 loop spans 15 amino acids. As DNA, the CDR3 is TGCGCCAGCAGCTTGTGGTCAGGGGCAGGAGCTGAAGCTTTCTTT. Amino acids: CASSLWSGAGAEAFF.

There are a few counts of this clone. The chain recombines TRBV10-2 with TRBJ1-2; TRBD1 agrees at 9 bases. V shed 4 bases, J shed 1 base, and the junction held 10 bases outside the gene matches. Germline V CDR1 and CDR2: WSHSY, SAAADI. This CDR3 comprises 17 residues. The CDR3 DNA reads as TGCGCCAGCAGTGCCTTTTTTTCGGGACAGGGTAACTATGGCTACACCTTC. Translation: CASSAFFSGQGNYGYTF.

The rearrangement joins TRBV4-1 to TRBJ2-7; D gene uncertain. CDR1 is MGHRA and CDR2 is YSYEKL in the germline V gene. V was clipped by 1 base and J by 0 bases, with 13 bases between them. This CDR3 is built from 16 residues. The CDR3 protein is CASSQADSPASYEQYF. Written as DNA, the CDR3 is TGCGCCAGCAGCCAAGCCGACTCCCCAGCCTCCTACGAGCAGTACTTC.

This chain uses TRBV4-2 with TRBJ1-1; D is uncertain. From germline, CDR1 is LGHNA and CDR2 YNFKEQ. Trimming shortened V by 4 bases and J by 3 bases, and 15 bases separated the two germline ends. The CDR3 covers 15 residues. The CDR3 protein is CASSREGRTDTEAFF. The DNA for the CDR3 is TGTGCCAGCAGCCGTGAAGGGAGAACGGACACTGAAGCTTTCTTT.

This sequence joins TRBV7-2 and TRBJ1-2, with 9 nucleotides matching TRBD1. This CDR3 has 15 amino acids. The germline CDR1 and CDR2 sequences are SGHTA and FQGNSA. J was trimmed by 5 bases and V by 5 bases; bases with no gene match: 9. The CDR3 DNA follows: TGTGCCAGCAGCCCTACAGGGGGCGCTGTTTATGGCTACACCTTC. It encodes CASSPTGGAVYGYTF.

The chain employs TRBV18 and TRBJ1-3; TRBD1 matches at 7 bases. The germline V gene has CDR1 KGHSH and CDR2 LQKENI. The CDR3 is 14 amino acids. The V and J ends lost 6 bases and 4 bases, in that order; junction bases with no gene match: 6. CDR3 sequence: CASSPTGHGNTIYF. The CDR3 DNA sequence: TGTGCCAGCTCGCCGACAGGGCACGGAAACACCATATATTTT.

This CDR3 is CASSPISGNTIYF. The DNA of the CDR3 is TGTGCCAGCAGCCCAATTTCTGGAAACACCATATATTTT. The chain couples TRBV11-3 to TRBJ1-3; D is unresolved. The CDR3 extends over 13 amino acids. Germline lookup yields CDR1 SGHNT and CDR2 YENEEA. The germline V and J ends were trimmed by 5 bases and 1 base, with 6 bases remaining between them.

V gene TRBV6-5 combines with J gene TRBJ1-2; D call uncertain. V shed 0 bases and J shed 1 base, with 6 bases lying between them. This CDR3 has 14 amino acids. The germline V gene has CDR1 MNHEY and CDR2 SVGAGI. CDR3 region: CASSYSKLNYGYTF. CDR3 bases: TGTGCCAGCAGTTACTCGAAGCTTAACTATGGCTACACCTTC.

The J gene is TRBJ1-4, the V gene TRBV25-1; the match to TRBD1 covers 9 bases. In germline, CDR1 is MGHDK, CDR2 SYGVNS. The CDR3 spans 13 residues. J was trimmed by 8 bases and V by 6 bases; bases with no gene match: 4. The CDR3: CASRGQGGEKLFF. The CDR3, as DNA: TGTGCCAGCAGGGGACAGGGAGGGGAAAAACTGTTTTTT.

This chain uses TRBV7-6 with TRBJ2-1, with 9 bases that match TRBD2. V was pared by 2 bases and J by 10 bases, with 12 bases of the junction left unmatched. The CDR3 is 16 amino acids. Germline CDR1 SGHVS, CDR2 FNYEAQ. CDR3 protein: CASSLMSSGGGDEQFF. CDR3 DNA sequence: TGTGCCAGCAGCTTAATGAGTAGCGGGGGCGGGGACGAGCAGTTCTTC.

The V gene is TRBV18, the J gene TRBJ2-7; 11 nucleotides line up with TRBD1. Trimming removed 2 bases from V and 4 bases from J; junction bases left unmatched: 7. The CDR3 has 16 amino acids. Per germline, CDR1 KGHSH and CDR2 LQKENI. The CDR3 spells CASSPGPGQGGYEQYF. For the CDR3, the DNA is TGTGCCAGCTCACCAGGACCGGGACAGGGGGGTTACGAGCAGTACTTC.

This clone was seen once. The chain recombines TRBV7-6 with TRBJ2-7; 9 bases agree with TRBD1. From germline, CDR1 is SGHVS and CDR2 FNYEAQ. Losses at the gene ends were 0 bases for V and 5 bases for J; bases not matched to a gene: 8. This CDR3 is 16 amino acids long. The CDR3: CASSLAPGQGADEQYF. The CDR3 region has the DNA TGTGCCAGCAGCTTAGCCCCGGGACAGGGTGCTGACGAGCAGTACTTC.

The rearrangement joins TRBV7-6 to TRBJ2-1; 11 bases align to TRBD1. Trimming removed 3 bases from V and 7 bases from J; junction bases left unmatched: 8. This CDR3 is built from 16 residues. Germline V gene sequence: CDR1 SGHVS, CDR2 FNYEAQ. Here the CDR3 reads CASSLEGQGVRNEQFF. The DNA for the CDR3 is TGTGCCAGCAGCTTGGAGGGACAGGGGGTTCGGAATGAGCAGTTCTTC.